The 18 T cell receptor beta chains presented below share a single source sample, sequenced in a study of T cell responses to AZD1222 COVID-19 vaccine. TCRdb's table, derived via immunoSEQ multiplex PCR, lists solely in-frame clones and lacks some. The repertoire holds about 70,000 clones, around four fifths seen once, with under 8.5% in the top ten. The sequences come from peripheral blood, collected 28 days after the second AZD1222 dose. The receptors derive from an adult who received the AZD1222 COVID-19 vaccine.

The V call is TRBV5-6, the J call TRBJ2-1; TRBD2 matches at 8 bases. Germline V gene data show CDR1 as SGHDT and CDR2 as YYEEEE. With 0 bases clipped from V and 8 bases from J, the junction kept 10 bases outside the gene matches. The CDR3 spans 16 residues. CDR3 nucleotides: TGTGCCAGCAGCTTGGTCGGGGGGGCCCCCTCCGATGAGCAGTTCTTC. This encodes CASSLVGGAPSDEQFF.

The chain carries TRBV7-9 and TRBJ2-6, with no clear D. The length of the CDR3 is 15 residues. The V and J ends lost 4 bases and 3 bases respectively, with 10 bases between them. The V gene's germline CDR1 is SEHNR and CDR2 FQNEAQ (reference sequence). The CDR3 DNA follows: TGTGCCAGCAGCTCGTTGTTCGATGGGGCCAACGTCCTGACTTTC. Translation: CASSSLFDGANVLTF.

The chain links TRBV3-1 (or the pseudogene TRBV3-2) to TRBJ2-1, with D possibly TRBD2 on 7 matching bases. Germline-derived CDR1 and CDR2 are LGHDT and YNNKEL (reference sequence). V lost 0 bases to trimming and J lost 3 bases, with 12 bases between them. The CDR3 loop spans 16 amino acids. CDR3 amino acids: CASSQEAGDIYNEQFF. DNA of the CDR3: TGTGCCAGCAGCCAAGAGGCGGGGGACATCTACAATGAGCAGTTCTTC.

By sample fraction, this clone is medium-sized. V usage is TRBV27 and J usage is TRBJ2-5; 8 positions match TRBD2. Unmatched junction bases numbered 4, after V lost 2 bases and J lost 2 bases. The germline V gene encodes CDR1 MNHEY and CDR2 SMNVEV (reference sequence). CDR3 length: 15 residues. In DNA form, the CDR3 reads TGTGCCAGCAGTTTACTCGGGACTAGTCAAGAGACCCAGTACTTC. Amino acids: CASSLLGTSQETQYF.

CDR3 DNA sequence: TGTGCCAGCAGTCCCGGACAGGGAGCCAAAAACATTCAGTACTTC. This codes for CASSPGQGAKNIQYF. This chain joins TRBV2 and TRBJ2-4; 8 positions match TRBD1. The CDR3 length is 15 residues. From germline, CDR1 is SNHLY and CDR2 FYNNEI. The trim removed 5 bases at V and 0 bases at J, leaving 3 bases unmatched.

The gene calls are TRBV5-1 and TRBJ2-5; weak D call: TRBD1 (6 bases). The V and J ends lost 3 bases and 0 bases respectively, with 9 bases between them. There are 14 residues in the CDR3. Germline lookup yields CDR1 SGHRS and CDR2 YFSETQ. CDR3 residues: CASSSTGYQETQYF. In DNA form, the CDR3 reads TGCGCCAGCAGCTCCACAGGGTACCAAGAGACCCAGTACTTC.

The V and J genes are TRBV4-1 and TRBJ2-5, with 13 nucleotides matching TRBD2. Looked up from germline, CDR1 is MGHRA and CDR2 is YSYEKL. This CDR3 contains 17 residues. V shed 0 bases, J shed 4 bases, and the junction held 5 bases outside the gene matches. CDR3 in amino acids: CASSQELAGGPGETQYF. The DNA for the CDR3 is TGCGCCAGCAGCCAAGAACTAGCGGGGGGGCCGGGAGAGACCCAGTACTTC.

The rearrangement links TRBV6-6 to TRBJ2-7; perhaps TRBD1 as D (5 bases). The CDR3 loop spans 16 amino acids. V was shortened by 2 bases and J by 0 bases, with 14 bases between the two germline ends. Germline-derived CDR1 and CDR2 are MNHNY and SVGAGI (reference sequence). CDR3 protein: CASSYVGRMYSYEQYF. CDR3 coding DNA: TGTGCCAGCAGTTACGTGGGGCGGATGTACTCCTACGAGCAGTACTTC.

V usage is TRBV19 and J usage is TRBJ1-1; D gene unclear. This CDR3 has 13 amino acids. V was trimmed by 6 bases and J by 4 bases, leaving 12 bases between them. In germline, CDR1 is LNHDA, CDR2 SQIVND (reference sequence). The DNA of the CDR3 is TGTGCCAGTAGCACCACCCCGGGCACTGAAGCTTTCTTT. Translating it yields CASSTTPGTEAFF. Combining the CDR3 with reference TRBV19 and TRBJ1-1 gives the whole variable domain DGGITQSPKYLFRKEGQNVTLSCEQNLNHDAMYWYRQDPGQGLRLIYYSQIVNDFQKGDIAEGYSVSREKKESFPLTVTSAQKNPTAFYLCASSTTPGTEAFFGQGTRLTVV.

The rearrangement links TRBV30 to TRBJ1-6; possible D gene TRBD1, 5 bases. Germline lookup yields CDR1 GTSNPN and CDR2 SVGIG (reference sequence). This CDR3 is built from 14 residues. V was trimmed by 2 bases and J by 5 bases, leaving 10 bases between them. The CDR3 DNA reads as TGTGCCTGGAGTCCGGGACGGAATAATTCACCCCTCCACTTT. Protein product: CAWSPGRNNSPLHF.

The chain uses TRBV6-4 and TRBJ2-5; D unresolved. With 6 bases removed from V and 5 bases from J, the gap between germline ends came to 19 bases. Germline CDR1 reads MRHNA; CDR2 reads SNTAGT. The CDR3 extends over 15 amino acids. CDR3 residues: CASSAEYTPTETQYF. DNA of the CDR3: TGTGCCAGCAGCGCTGAGTACACCCCAACGGAGACCCAGTACTTC.

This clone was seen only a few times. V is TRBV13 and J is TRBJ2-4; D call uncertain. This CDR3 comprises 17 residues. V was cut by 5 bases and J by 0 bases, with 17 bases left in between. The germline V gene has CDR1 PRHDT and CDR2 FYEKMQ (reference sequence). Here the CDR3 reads CASSRASPGLAKNIQYF. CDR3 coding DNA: TGTGCCAGCAGCAGAGCCAGCCCGGGTCTAGCCAAAAACATTCAGTACTTC.

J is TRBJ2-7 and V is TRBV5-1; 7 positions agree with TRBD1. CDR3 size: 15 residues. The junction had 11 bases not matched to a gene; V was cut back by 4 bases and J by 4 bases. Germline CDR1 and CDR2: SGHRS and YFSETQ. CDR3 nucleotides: TGCGCCAGCAGCCTGGGGACAGTCGTTTCTTACGAGCAGTACTTC. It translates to CASSLGTVVSYEQYF.

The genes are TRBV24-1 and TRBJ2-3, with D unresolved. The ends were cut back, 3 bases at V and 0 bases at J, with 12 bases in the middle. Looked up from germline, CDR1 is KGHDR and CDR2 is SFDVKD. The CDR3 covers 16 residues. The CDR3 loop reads CATSDPSAASTDTQYF. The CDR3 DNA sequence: TGTGCCACCAGTGATCCCTCCGCCGCCAGCACAGATACGCAGTATTTT.

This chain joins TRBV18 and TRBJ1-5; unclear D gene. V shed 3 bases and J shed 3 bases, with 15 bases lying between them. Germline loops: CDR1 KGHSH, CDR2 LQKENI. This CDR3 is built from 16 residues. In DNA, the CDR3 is TGTGCCAGCTCACCCCCGCGGGCTGTGATCAATCAGCCCCAGCATTTT. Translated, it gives CASSPPRAVINQPQHF.

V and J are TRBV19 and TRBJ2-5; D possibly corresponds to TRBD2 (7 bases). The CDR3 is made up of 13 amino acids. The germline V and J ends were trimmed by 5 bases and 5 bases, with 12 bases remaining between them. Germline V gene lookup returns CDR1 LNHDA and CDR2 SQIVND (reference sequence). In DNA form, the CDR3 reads TGTGCCAGTAGTTCATCGGGGGGCGAGACCCAGTACTTC. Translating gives CASSSSGGETQYF.

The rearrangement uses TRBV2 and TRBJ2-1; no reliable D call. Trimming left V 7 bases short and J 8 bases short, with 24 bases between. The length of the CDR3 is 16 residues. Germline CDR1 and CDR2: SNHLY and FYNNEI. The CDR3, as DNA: TGTGCCAGCACCCAAAGTGCCTCGGTAAACACAGATGAGCAGTTCTTC. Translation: CASTQSASVNTDEQFF.

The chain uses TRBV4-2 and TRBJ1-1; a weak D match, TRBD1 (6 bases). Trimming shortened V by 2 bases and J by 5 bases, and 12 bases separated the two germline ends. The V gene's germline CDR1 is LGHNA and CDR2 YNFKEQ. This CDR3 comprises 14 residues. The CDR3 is CASSQSQGGTEAFF. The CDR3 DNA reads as TGTGCCAGCAGCCAATCACAGGGCGGGACTGAAGCTTTCTTT.